Following are 11 T cell receptor beta chains from one sample sequenced in a study of regulatory T cells in long-lasting Graves disease. Construction of the TCR beta libraries employed iRepertoire HTBI primers in conjunction with Arm-PCR of CDR3 regions. TCRdb ran MiXCR on the multiplex PCR reads and lists one entry per CDR3 protein. The repertoire holds 350,000 to 450,000 distinct CDR3 sequences, with approximately 25% as singletons. Sample time point: persistent/refractory GD, antithyroid drugs over 5 years with positive TRAb. Extracted PBMC RNA gave rise to the TCR library. Sequences were derived from peripheral blood mononuclear cells (PBMCs), sampled when the disease was refractory, from a patient treated with antithyroid drugs. The receptors originated from a woman aged 40 to 50 with Graves disease.

The rearrangement joins TRBV20-1 to TRBJ2-5, with 7 bases fitting TRBD1. The CDR3 contains 12 residues. Germline CDR1 is DFQATT and CDR2 is SNEGSKA (reference sequence). The V gene end was trimmed by 4 bases and the J gene end by 1 base; junction bases not matched to a gene: 0. The CDR3 nucleotides read TGCAGTGCTAACAGGGGCCAAGAGACCCAGTACTTC. Translation: CSANRGQETQYF.

This clonotype was found many times. The V call is TRBV28, the J call TRBJ1-1; TRBD1 aligns across 9 bases. Looked up from germline, CDR1 is MDHEN and CDR2 is SYDVKM. The CDR3 is made up of 16 amino acids. V lost 5 bases to trimming and J lost 2 bases; unmatched junction nucleotides: 9. The CDR3 loop is CASSAGTGTTNTEAFF. The CDR3 DNA reads as TGTGCCAGCAGTGCCGGGACAGGGACAACCAACACTGAAGCTTTCTTT.

This clonotype has more than one count but fewer than ten. The chain combines TRBV3-1 with TRBJ1-4; D unclear. The V and J ends lost 1 base and 5 bases respectively, with 8 bases between them. The CDR3 is 14 residues long. Germline values: CDR1 LGHDT, CDR2 YNNKEL (reference sequence). CDR3 protein: CASSQGAANEKLFF. In DNA, the CDR3 is TGTGCCAGCAGCCAAGGGGCAGCAAATGAAAAACTGTTTTTT.

This clonotype has a count of ten or more. The chain combines TRBV27 with TRBJ2-7; D not certain. Germline V lookup: CDR1 MNHEY, CDR2 SMNVEV (reference sequence). The CDR3 loop spans 11 amino acids. The V and J ends lost 5 bases and 6 bases respectively, with 8 bases between them. The CDR3 coding sequence is TGTGCCAGCAGTCTCGGACCCGAGCAGTACTTC. Its protein product is CASSLGPEQYF.

The chain is built from TRBV20-1 and TRBJ2-7; D gene unclear. Germline-derived CDR1 and CDR2 are DFQATT and SNEGSKA (reference sequence). This CDR3 spans 12 amino acids. V was clipped by 3 bases and J by 2 bases, with 8 bases between them. Here the CDR3 DNA reads TGCAGTGCTAGCACAGCCCCCTACGAGCAGTACTTC. It is translated as CSASTAPYEQYF.

The table lists this clonotype with many counts. This chain uses TRBV12-3 or TRBV12-4 with TRBJ2-2; 10 bases map to TRBD1. The CDR3 is 16 residues long. Unmatched junction bases numbered 7, after V lost 4 bases and J lost 5 bases. The CDR3 coding sequence is TGTGCCAGCAGTTCTGACAGGGGGCATGGGACCGGGGAGCTGTTTTTT. Residues: CASSSDRGHGTGELFF.

This clonotype was seen many times. The chain carries TRBV11-2 and TRBJ2-5; 11 bases match TRBD2. Germline-derived CDR1 and CDR2 are SGHAT and FQNNGV. V shed 3 bases, J shed 4 bases, and the junction held 10 bases outside the gene matches. The CDR3 sequence is 17 residues long. DNA for the CDR3: TGTGCCAGCAGCTTCGGGACTAGCGGCTTTCGGTCAGAGACCCAGTACTTC. Encoded protein: CASSFGTSGFRSETQYF.

This clonotype has a handful of counts. The chain joins TRBV19 to TRBJ2-7, with D tentatively TRBD1 (5 bases). Germline V gives CDR1 LNHDA, CDR2 SQIVND (reference sequence). This CDR3 has 14 amino acids. Trimming removed 7 bases at V and 1 base at J, with 14 bases between. The CDR3 region has the DNA TGTGCCAGTAAGGTGGTTACAGGATCCTACGAGCAGTACTTC. Its protein is CASKVVTGSYEQYF.

This clonotype was observed a few times. The chain joins TRBV6-1 to TRBJ2-7; D is perhaps TRBD2 (5 bases). V was clipped by 0 bases and J by 8 bases, with 11 bases between them. The CDR3 spans 13 residues. CDR1 is MNHNS, CDR2 SASEGT, per germline. CDR3 nucleotide sequence: TGTGCCAGCAGTGAAGCTTTGAGGGATAAGCAGTACTTC. It specifies CASSEALRDKQYF.

A single count supports this clonotype. J is TRBJ2-1 and V is TRBV13, with unresolved D. V lost 5 bases, J lost 3 bases, and 14 bases lay in between. CDR3 length equals 15 residues. In germline, CDR1 is PRHDT, CDR2 FYEKMQ (reference sequence). In DNA, the CDR3 is TGTGCCAGCAGCCAACACCGGTGGCACTACAATGAGCAGTTCTTC. It specifies CASSQHRWHYNEQFF.

In this sample, this clonotype turned up a few times. The V call is TRBV5-4, the J call TRBJ2-5, with TRBD2 matching 10 bases. This CDR3 is built from 16 residues. Unmatched junction bases numbered 6, after V lost 4 bases and J lost 0 bases. Looked up from germline, CDR1 is SGHNT and CDR2 is YYREEE (reference sequence). CDR3 DNA: TGTGCCAGCAGCGAGGATAGCGGGAGGTACCAAGAGACCCAGTACTTC. Protein sequence: CASSEDSGRYQETQYF.